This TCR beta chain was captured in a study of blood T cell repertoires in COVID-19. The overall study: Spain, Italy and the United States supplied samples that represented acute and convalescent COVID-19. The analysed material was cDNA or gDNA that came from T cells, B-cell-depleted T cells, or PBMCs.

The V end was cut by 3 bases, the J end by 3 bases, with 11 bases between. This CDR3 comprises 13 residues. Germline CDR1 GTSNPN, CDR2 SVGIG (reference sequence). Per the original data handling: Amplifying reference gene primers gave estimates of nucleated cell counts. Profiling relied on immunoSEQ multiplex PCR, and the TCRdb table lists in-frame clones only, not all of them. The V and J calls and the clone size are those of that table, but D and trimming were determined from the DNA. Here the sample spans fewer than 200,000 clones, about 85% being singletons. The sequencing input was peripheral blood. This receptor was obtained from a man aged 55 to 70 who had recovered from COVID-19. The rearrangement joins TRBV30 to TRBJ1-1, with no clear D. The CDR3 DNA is TGTGCCTGGAGCCACGCGGAAGACACTGAAGCTTTCTTT. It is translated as CAWSHAEDTEAFF.